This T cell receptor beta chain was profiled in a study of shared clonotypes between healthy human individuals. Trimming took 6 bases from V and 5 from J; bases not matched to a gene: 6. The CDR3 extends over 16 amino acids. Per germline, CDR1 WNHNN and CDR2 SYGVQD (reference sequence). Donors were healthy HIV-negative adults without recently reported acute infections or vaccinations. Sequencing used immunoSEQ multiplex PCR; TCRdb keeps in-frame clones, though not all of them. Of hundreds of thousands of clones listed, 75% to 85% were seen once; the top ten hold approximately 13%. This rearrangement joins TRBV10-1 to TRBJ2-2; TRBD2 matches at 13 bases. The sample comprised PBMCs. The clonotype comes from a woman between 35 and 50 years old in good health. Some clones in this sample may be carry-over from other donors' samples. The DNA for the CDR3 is TGCGCCAGCAGCCCCGGGACTAGCGGGATGACCGGGGAGCTGTTTTTT. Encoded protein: CASSPGTSGMTGELFF.